The 11 T cell receptor beta chains reported below all come from one sample, sequenced in a study of response to subunit inactivated influenza vaccine. One entry per CDR3 protein results from TCRdb running MiXCR on the RT-PCR reads. This repertoire shows hundreds of thousands of distinct CDR3 sequences, 14% found once; its top ten account for about 7.6%. The sequenced sample was PBMCs from blood, obtained 14 to 15 days before vaccination. Source of these receptors: a man aged 50-59 years who received an inactivated influenza vaccine.

Here the CDR3 reads CASTQSYNEQFF. CDR3 DNA: TGTGCCAGCACGCAGTCCTACAATGAGCAGTTCTTC. The chain combines TRBV6-5 with TRBJ2-1; D is undetermined. Trimming pared 7 bases from V and 1 base from J, leaving 5 bases between. The CDR3 is 12 residues long. Germline V gene lookup returns CDR1 MNHEY and CDR2 SVGAGI.

The J gene is TRBJ2-7, the V gene TRBV28; 10 positions match TRBD1. Trimming removed 3 bases from V and 5 bases from J; junction bases left unmatched: 7. The V gene's germline CDR1 is MDHEN and CDR2 SYDVKM. This CDR3 has 15 residues. The CDR3, as DNA: TGTGCCAGCAGTTTGATCAGACAGGGGGCAAACGAGCAGTACTTC. Protein product: CASSLIRQGANEQYF.

This sequence joins TRBV29-1 and TRBJ1-1; D remains ambiguous. Trimming pared 6 bases from V and 4 bases from J, leaving 15 bases between. The CDR3 is 13 residues long. Germline V lookup: CDR1 SQVTM, CDR2 ANQGSEA. CDR3 coding DNA: TGCAGCGTCTTGACCGGGAGAACCACTGAAGCTTTCTTT. It yields the protein CSVLTGRTTEAFF.

The CDR3 is CASSQESGRAQQFF. In DNA form, the CDR3 reads TGTGCCAGCAGCCAAGAGAGCGGGAGGGCCCAGCAGTTCTTC. This rearrangement joins TRBV4-2 to TRBJ2-1, with 10 bases lining up with TRBD2. From germline, CDR1 is LGHNA and CDR2 YNFKEQ. J gave up 11 bases and V 0 bases, and 4 bases lay outside the gene matches. This CDR3 comprises 14 residues.

The chain joins TRBV19 to TRBJ1-1; no firm D call. Germline V gives CDR1 LNHDA, CDR2 SQIVND (reference sequence). CDR3 length: 12 residues. The ends were cut back, 7 bases at V and 4 bases at J, with 10 bases in the middle. The CDR3 loop is CASKSWGTEAFF. DNA of the CDR3: TGTGCCAGTAAGTCCTGGGGCACTGAAGCTTTCTTT.

Only a few counts were recorded for this clonotype. The rearrangement uses TRBV29-1 and TRBJ2-3; either TRBD1 or TRBD2 may supply D (5 bases each). The CDR3 has 13 amino acids. Trimming cost V 4 bases and J 4 bases, with 12 bases left between them. Germline V gives CDR1 SQVTM, CDR2 ANQGSEA. CDR3 region: CSVGGLVSDTQYF. CDR3 nucleotides: TGCAGCGTTGGGGGGTTGGTGTCAGATACGCAGTATTTT.

This rearrangement joins TRBV10-2 to TRBJ2-1, with 8 bases lining up with TRBD2. Trimming removed 3 bases from V and 3 bases from J; junction bases left unmatched: 4. Germline V gives CDR1 WSHSY, CDR2 SAAADI. The CDR3 covers 15 residues. CDR3 bases: TGCGCCAGCAGTGAAAGTAGCGGGATCTACAATGAGCAGTTCTTC. As protein: CASSESSGIYNEQFF.

This clonotype was counted many times. The CDR3 region has the DNA TGCAGCGTTGAGGGGCTCCAGACGGGAGCTTCCTACAATGAGCAGTTCTTC. Amino acid sequence: CSVEGLQTGASYNEQFF. V usage is TRBV29-1 and J usage is TRBJ2-1; D possibly corresponds to TRBD2 (6 bases). CDR3 length equals 17 residues. Per the germline V gene, CDR1 is SQVTM and CDR2 is ANQGSEA. The V end lost 3 bases, the J end lost 1 base, and 19 bases lay between the germline ends.

This clonotype was observed many times. J is TRBJ1-1 and V is TRBV20-1, with TRBD1 as a possible D gene (6 bases). CDR1 is DFQATT and CDR2 is SNEGSKA in the germline V gene (reference sequence). There are 15 residues in the CDR3. V was cut by 3 bases and J by 4 bases, with 18 bases left in between. The CDR3 nucleotides read TGCAGTGCTAGTAGGCAGGGGATAGGGTCCACTGAAGCTTTCTTT. Protein product: CSASRQGIGSTEAFF.

The V and J genes are TRBV12-3 or TRBV12-4 and TRBJ2-7; 8 bases map to TRBD2. This CDR3 has 14 residues. The V segment lost 6 bases and the J segment 3 bases; nucleotides outside the gene matches: 7. This CDR3 is CASRMTGLVYEQYF. Here the CDR3 DNA reads TGTGCCAGCAGGATGACGGGACTAGTCTACGAGCAGTACTTC.

The V gene is TRBV10-3, the J gene TRBJ2-7; TRBD1 is a possible D gene (7 bases). Trimming took off 6 bases at V and 1 base at J, with 28 bases between the two ends. Germline-derived CDR1 and CDR2 are ENHRY and SYGVKD. The CDR3 consists of 19 residues. The CDR3 DNA reads TGTGCCATCAGCGGAGGGGGCTCCCCAGAAATTGGGGCATCCTACGAGCAGTACTTC. It encodes CAISGGGSPEIGASYEQYF.